This T cell receptor (beta chain) stems from a study of T cell responses to AZD1222 COVID-19 vaccine. Study-level findings and limits: Spike as a whole was targeted by vaccine-associated CD4 TCRs, dominant at 160-218 and 743-854. Samples come after the peak T cell response, not at day 14.

On this clone itself: Its antigen is not known.

This table comes from immunoSEQ multiplex PCR, and its TCRdb copy is limited to in-frame clones, with some not included. This sample carries just under 95,000 clones, roughly 93% of them seen once, and the ten largest clones take over 20%. The input for sequencing was peripheral blood, taken on day 0 of AZD1222 vaccination. This TCR derives from an adult in good health.

CDR3 in DNA: TGTGCCAGCAGTGGACAGTATAATTCACCCCTCCACTTT. Translated, it gives CASSGQYNSPLHF. This chain connects TRBV2 to TRBJ1-6; D perhaps matches TRBD1 (5 bases). V shed 4 bases and J shed 4 bases, with 5 bases lying between them. This CDR3 is 13 amino acids long. CDR1 SNHLY and CDR2 FYNNEI come from the germline V gene.